This T cell receptor beta chain was retrieved from a study of blood T cell repertoires in COVID-19. Here immunoSEQ multiplex PCR was the method, and the copy in TCRdb shows in-frame clones only, minus some. The sample includes fewer than 200,000 clones, roughly 84% seen only once; the top ten take around 10%. Germline V CDR1 and CDR2: WNHNN, SYGVQD (reference sequence). Trimming removed 6 bases from V and 6 bases from J; junction bases left unmatched: 7. The CDR3 is 14 amino acids. The source is an elderly woman with acute or convalescent COVID-19. This chain links TRBV10-1 with TRBJ1-1, with 10 bases that match TRBD1. Material for sequencing was peripheral blood. CDR3 amino acids: CASRGTGEGSEAFF. The CDR3 DNA sequence: TGCGCCAGCAGGGGGACAGGGGAAGGCTCTGAAGCTTTCTTT.